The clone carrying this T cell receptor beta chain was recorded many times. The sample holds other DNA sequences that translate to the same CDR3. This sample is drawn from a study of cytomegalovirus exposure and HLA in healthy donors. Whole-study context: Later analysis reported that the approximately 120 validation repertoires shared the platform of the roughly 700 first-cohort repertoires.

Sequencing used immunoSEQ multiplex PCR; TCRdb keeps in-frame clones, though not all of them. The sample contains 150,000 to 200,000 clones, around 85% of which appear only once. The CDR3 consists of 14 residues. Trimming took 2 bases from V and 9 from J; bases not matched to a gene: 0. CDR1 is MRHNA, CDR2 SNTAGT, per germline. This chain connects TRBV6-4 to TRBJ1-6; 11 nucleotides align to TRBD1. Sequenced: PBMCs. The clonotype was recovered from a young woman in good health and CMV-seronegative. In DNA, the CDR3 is TGTGCCAGCAGTGACGGGACAGGGGGTTCACCCCTCCACTTT. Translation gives CASSDGTGGSPLHF.